A selection of T cell receptor beta chains follows, all from one sample in a study of T-cell reconstitution after alpha-beta-depleted transplantation in children. TCRdb recomputed calls from the PCR reads with MiXCR, one row per CDR3 protein. The sample has hundreds of thousands of distinct CDR3 sequences; 13% are singletons. The sample consisted of PBMCs, taken before TCRalphabeta/CD19-depleted stem cell transplant. The source of these receptors is a girl aged 2 to 10 with congenital amegakaryocytic thrombocytopenia, due to receive a stem cell transplant. Each CDR3 is given without its conserved first and last residue. D genes are given only for firm matches. The size field is filled for only some rows; it gives once, few, many or a size class.

J gene	clone size	D gene	V gene	CDR3 protein
TRBJ2-2	NA	TRBD1	TRBV5-1	ASSSGQVTGELF
TRBJ2-7	NA	NA	TRBV4-1	ASSLAPSAYEQY
TRBJ2-1	many	NA	TRBV5-1	ASSFRPTSSSYNEQF
TRBJ2-1	few	NA	TRBV3-1	ASSQDWRARGQF
TRBJ2-1	NA	TRBD2	TRBV19	ASSMTSGSNEQF
TRBJ2-7	many	TRBD2	TRBV5-1	ASSPGGGLGEQY
TRBJ2-1	many	NA	TRBV20-1	SATGLTASEQF
TRBJ2-2	many	TRBD2	TRBV29-1	SADTSGSSGELF
TRBJ2-7	NA	NA	TRBV20-1	SAWAVAEQY
TRBJ1-1	many	NA	TRBV4-1	ASSPMIGETEAF
TRBJ1-4	few	TRBD1	TRBV7-9	ASSSRTGGLSNEKLF
TRBJ2-2	many	NA	TRBV7-6	ASSLDEGPAGELF
TRBJ2-3	many	TRBD2	TRBV4-1	ASSQEDKDPYYGRALDTQY
TRBJ2-5	few	NA	TRBV7-6	ASSFWNEETQY
TRBJ2-7	many	TRBD2	TRBV5-1	ASSFGLAGVYEQY
TRBJ2-3	few	NA	TRBV12-3/TRBV12-4	ASSFLGADTQY
TRBJ2-3	NA	NA	TRBV13	ASSLAPRVTTDTQY
TRBJ2-1	many	TRBD2	TRBV12-3/TRBV12-4	ASTRASGPYNEQF
TRBJ1-4	few	TRBD1	TRBV5-5	ASNRQGSNEKLF
TRBJ2-7	NA	NA	TRBV7-9	ASSFLGNEQY
TRBJ2-2	NA	NA	TRBV5-1	ASSRVELWDTGELF
TRBJ2-5	few	NA	TRBV29-1	SPWGQTQY
TRBJ2-1	many	NA	TRBV7-8	ASSLAEGDYNEQF
TRBJ2-2	NA	NA	TRBV20-1	SARITGQNTGELF
TRBJ2-3	many	NA	TRBV5-1	ASSSARDTQY
TRBJ2-1	NA	TRBD2	TRBV20-1	SARDRAGGPYEQF
TRBJ2-7	many	NA	TRBV6-1	ATRGLSYEQY
TRBJ1-5	NA	TRBD1	TRBV11-1	ASSWGTGGPDSNQPQH
TRBJ2-1	NA	TRBD2	TRBV4-2	ASSQRGSGSYGEQF
TRBJ2-5	few	TRBD2	TRBV20-1	SAPAMGEGLKGTQY
TRBJ1-5	NA	NA	TRBV28	ASSWSRGNQPQH
TRBJ2-7	many	NA	TRBV7-8	ASSLVSALYEQY
TRBJ2-1	many	TRBD1	TRBV5-1	ASSSGGGTGYNEQF
TRBJ2-1	few	TRBD2	TRBV13	ASSLPSSGAYNEQF
TRBJ2-7	NA	TRBD1	TRBV2	ASSLRRQGYEQY
TRBJ2-3	NA	NA	TRBV20-1	SARDPGWDTQY
TRBJ1-2	many	NA	TRBV5-1	ASSLDHSQFYGYT
TRBJ1-5	many	NA	TRBV6-1	ATKGDGTWGNQPQH
TRBJ1-5	few	TRBD1	TRBV12-5	ASRSPEIQGVDQPQH
TRBJ2-7	NA	NA	TRBV5-1	ASSLTDRPYEQY
TRBJ2-1	few	TRBD2	TRBV7-6	ASSYGLAEYNEQF
TRBJ2-1	many	TRBD1	TRBV29-1	SFGTVLYNEQF
TRBJ2-3	many	NA	TRBV29-1	SVEGGGRVNTDTQY
TRBJ2-5	NA	TRBD2	TRBV12-3/TRBV12-4	ASSTRTSGSTQETQY
TRBJ2-3	few	NA	TRBV6-1	ASSQDYPTEDTQY
TRBJ2-1	many	TRBD2	TRBV9	ASSASSGRWNEQF
TRBJ1-2	many	TRBD1	TRBV5-1	ASSLQGDYGYT
TRBJ2-1	NA	TRBD2	TRBV27	ASSFLLAGGVQF
TRBJ2-3	many	NA	TRBV10-2	ASSAGHSTDTQY
TRBJ2-7	few	TRBD1	TRBV28	ASRGQGNEQY
TRBJ2-3	many	NA	TRBV5-1	ASSKDWGVIDTQY
TRBJ1-1	many	TRBD1	TRBV19	ATGTGLANTEAF
TRBJ2-7	many	NA	TRBV12-3/TRBV12-4	ASSLWGSEQY